The rows below give T cell receptor beta chains drawn from one sample of a study of blood T cell repertoires in COVID-19. Using immunoSEQ multiplex PCR, the repertoire was profiled, and TCRdb retains in-frame clones only, with some absent. The sample lists about 160,000 clones; approximately 85% were seen once. Material for sequencing was peripheral blood. Receptors originate from a man of 80 years or more with COVID-19, enrolled during active disease. CDR3s include the opening cysteine and the closing phenylalanine or tryptophan. A D gene is named only where the DNA matches it firmly. Some rows have no size entry. The others give once, few or many, or a class for an expanded clone.

clone_size | j_call | d_call | v_call | cdr3_nt | cdr3_aa
- | TRBJ1-2 | - | TRBV4-1 | TGCGCCAGCAGCCCGAGAGGATCCCACGTCGGCTACACCTTC | CASSPRGSHVGYTF
- | TRBJ1-1 | TRBD1 | TRBV28 | TGTGCCAGCAGTTTCCGACAGGGACATAGTAGCACTGAAGCTTTCTTT | CASSFRQGHSSTEAFF
once | TRBJ1-1 | TRBD1 | TRBV5-1 | TGCGCCAGCAGCCCTCGACAGGGAGCCAACACTGAAGCTTTCTTT | CASSPRQGANTEAFF
- | TRBJ1-4 | TRBD1 | TRBV6-5 | TGTGCCAGCAGTTTTCCCGGGACAGGGGCTAATGAAAAACTGTTTTTT | CASSFPGTGANEKLFF
- | TRBJ2-1 | - | TRBV14 | TGTGCCAGCAGCCAAGTTCAGGGATGGGATAAGCAGTTCTTC | CASSQVQGWDKQFF
- | TRBJ2-7 | - | TRBV10-3 | TGTGCCATCAGTGTTACACCTTCAGGAAGCGAGCAGTACTTC | CAISVTPSGSEQYF
- | TRBJ2-7 | TRBD1 | TRBV11-3 | TGTGCCAGCAGCTCCCGTCGACAGGGGGCCGACGAGCAGTACTTC | CASSSRRQGADEQYF
- | TRBJ2-3 | TRBD2 | TRBV18 | TGTGCCAGCGCGGCGGGGGACGCAGATACGCAGTATTTT | CASAAGDADTQYF
- | TRBJ1-2 | TRBD1 | TRBV5-1 | TGCGCCAGCAGCCCGGGATTAACAGGGGGAAACTATGGCTACACCTTC | CASSPGLTGGNYGYTF
few | TRBJ1-6 | - | TRBV19 | TGTGCCAGTAGTGTCGACAGGTCTAGGAGCTCCTATAATTCACCCCTCCACTTT | CASSVDRSRSSYNSPLHF
- | TRBJ2-3 | TRBD2 | TRBV29-1 | TGCAGCGTTTTGGCGGGGGGGACTAGCACAGATACGCAGTATTTT | CSVLAGGTSTDTQYF
- | TRBJ2-1 | - | TRBV10-3 | TGTGCCATCCGCGGGCGGAGCTCCTACAATGAGCAGTTCTTC | CAIRGRSSYNEQFF
- | TRBJ1-4 | TRBD1 | TRBV5-4 | TGTGCCAGCAGCACCCTGGACAGGGGGCGAGAAAAACTGTTTTTT | CASSTLDRGREKLFF
few | TRBJ1-5 | - | TRBV28 | TGTGCCAGCAGTTTCGGGGGGGGCTATAGCAATCAGCCCCAGCATTTT | CASSFGGGYSNQPQHF
- | TRBJ1-1 | TRBD1 | TRBV6-2/TRBV6-3 | TGTGCCAGCAGTCACAGAAGGACAGGGGGGAACACTGAAGCTTTCTTT | CASSHRRTGGNTEAFF
- | TRBJ1-5 | TRBD1 | TRBV27 | TGTGCCAGCAGTTATATCGATCGTTGGACAGGGGCGGGTTATAGCAATCAGCCCCAGCATTTT | CASSYIDRWTGAGYSNQPQHF
- | TRBJ1-5 | - | TRBV12-3/TRBV12-4 | TGTGCCAGCAGTCCCGGCAATCAGCCCCAGCATTTT | CASSPGNQPQHF
- | TRBJ1-2 | TRBD1 | TRBV7-2 | TGTGCCAGCAGCTTAGCGTCAGGGGGCTTTGGCTACACCTTC | CASSLASGGFGYTF
- | TRBJ1-1 | - | TRBV7-9 | TGTGCCAGCAGCCCTCGGGGGTGGGCTGAAGCTTTCTTT | CASSPRGWAEAFF
- | TRBJ1-6 | TRBD1 | TRBV5-1 | TGCGCCAGCAGCCGGGACAGGGATGGTTCACCCCTCCACTTT | CASSRDRDGSPLHF
- | TRBJ1-2 | TRBD1 | TRBV5-1 | TGCGCCAGCAGCCAGGGACAGATGAATCTTGGCTACACCTTC | CASSQGQMNLGYTF
- | TRBJ2-6 | TRBD1 | TRBV7-8 | TGTGCCAGCAGACGTTCCGAGGGGGCGCCCCCCTCTGGGGCCAACGTCCTGACTTTC | CASRRSEGAPPSGANVLTF
- | TRBJ1-1 | - | TRBV6-1 | TGTGCCAGCAGTGAGGGGGGGCGCGGAGAAGCTTTCTTT | CASSEGGRGEAFF
- | TRBJ1-1 | TRBD1 | TRBV6-5 | TGTGCCGGAAGACAGGGGGCTGGTACTGAAGCTTTCTTT | CAGRQGAGTEAFF
- | TRBJ1-2 | - | TRBV27 | TGTGCCAGCAGTCCCTACAGGGAGCGCCTCGGAGGCTACACCTTC | CASSPYRERLGGYTF
- | TRBJ2-3 | TRBD1 | TRBV4-1 | TGCGCCAGCAGCCAAGACGCGACAGGGATGACAGATACGCAGTATTTT | CASSQDATGMTDTQYF
- | TRBJ1-3 | TRBD1 | TRBV7-3 | TGTGCCAGCAGCTTACATACAGGGGGCTCTGGAAACACCATATATTTT | CASSLHTGGSGNTIYF
- | TRBJ2-2 | - | TRBV11-3 | TGTGCCAGCAGCTTACTAGACACCGGGGAGCTGTTTTTT | CASSLLDTGELFF
- | TRBJ2-7 | - | TRBV4-1 | TGCGCCAGCAGCCAAGATTCACAGGTGGCTACCGAGCAGTACTTC | CASSQDSQVATEQYF
- | TRBJ2-7 | TRBD1 | TRBV7-3 | TGTGCCAGCAGCCCCACAGGGGTCGGATACGAGCAGTACTTC | CASSPTGVGYEQYF
few | TRBJ1-6 | - | TRBV3-1/TRBV3-2 | TGTGCCAGTCAGGGGAACGATTCACCCCTCCACTTT | CASQGNDSPLHF
- | TRBJ1-4 | - | TRBV28 | TGTGCCGGGCGAACAGGAACAAATGAAAAACTGTTTTTT | CAGRTGTNEKLFF
- | TRBJ1-5 | TRBD1 | TRBV18 | TGTGCCAGCTCACCTCAGGGGGCCAACAATCAGCCCCAGCATTTT | CASSPQGANNQPQHF
- | TRBJ1-3 | TRBD1 | TRBV5-6 | TGTGCCAGCAGCTTGGACAGGGGACCCTCTGGAAACACCATATATTTT | CASSLDRGPSGNTIYF
once | TRBJ2-3 | TRBD2 | TRBV29-1 | TGCAGCGTGGGTGGACTAGCGGGGGTCACAGATACGCAGTATTTT | CSVGGLAGVTDTQYF
few | TRBJ1-1 | - | TRBV9 | TGTGCCAGCAGCGTTGGGGGCCGACAGGTTGAAGCTTTCTTT | CASSVGGRQVEAFF
- | TRBJ1-6 | TRBD1 | TRBV5-1 | TGCGCCAGCAGCTCCTCAGGGGGCGTAGGAAATTCACCCCTCCACTTT | CASSSSGGVGNSPLHF
- | TRBJ1-1 | TRBD1 | TRBV29-1 | TGCAGCGTTGCCGCAGGACAGGTTTTGAACACTGAAGCTTTCTTT | CSVAAGQVLNTEAFF
- | TRBJ1-5 | TRBD1 | TRBV6-2/TRBV6-3 | TGTGCCAGCAGTTACCCCCCGACAGGGAAGGGGCCTCAGCCCCAGCATTTT | CASSYPPTGKGPQPQHF
- | TRBJ1-1 | TRBD1 | TRBV2 | TGTGCCAGCAGTGGAGGGGGCGAGGCGAACACTGAAGCTTTCTTT | CASSGGGEANTEAFF
- | TRBJ2-7 | - | TRBV6-5 | TGTGCCAGCAGTTCCCAGTTTCGAGGATACGAGCAATACTTC | CASSSQFRGYEQYF
- | TRBJ1-4 | - | TRBV7-9 | TGTGCCAGCAGTGGGGAGGGGAATGAAAAACTGTTTTTT | CASSGEGNEKLFF
- | TRBJ2-1 | TRBD2 | TRBV18 | TGTGCCAGCTCACCACCGATAGCGGGGGGTTACAATGAGCAGTTCTTC | CASSPPIAGGYNEQFF
few | TRBJ2-7 | - | TRBV6-6 | TGTGCCAGCAAAACGGAGATAGCAACCTACGAGCAGTACTTC | CASKTEIATYEQYF
- | TRBJ1-5 | - | TRBV19 | TGTGCCAGTAGTACCCGGGACCGCGGGGGTAGCAATCAGCCCCAGCATTTT | CASSTRDRGGSNQPQHF
- | TRBJ2-3 | - | TRBV2 | TGTGCCAGCAGTGTTCGGGTCGGAAGCACAGATACGCAGTATTTT | CASSVRVGSTDTQYF
- | TRBJ1-2 | - | TRBV9 | TGTGCCAGCAGCGTAGCTCGGGTAGACGCGTATGGCTACACCTTC | CASSVARVDAYGYTF
- | TRBJ1-3 | - | TRBV12-5 | TGTGCTAGTGGTGGGGGCAACTCTGGAAACACCATATATTTT | CASGGGNSGNTIYF